The clone carrying this T cell receptor (beta chain) was recorded a few times. This sample stems from a study of T-cell memory formation after mild COVID-19. After 5'RACE with constant-segment primers, TCR alpha and TCR beta cDNA libraries carrying sample barcodes and UMIs were obtained. TCRdb re-called the 5' RACE reads through MiXCR, storing one row per CDR3 protein. In the table there are approximately 340,000 distinct CDR3 sequences, roughly 13% of which are singletons. V was shortened by 4 bases and J by 0 bases, with 5 bases between the two germline ends. Per the germline V gene, CDR1 is MNHEY and CDR2 is SVGAGI. The CDR3 sequence is 13 residues long.

The sample comprised PBMCs or a T cell subset sorted from them (not recorded which). The chain couples TRBV6-5 to TRBJ2-3; D not resolved. The TCR comes from a man younger than 35 who had mild COVID-19 (a few samples of this study predate the infection). Cell type and time point are not known. This CDR3 is CASSSLSTDTQYF. The CDR3 coding sequence is TGTGCCAGCAGTTCGCTAAGCACAGATACGCAGTATTTT.